This T cell receptor beta chain comes out of a study of cytomegalovirus exposure and HLA in healthy donors. Study background: Of some 400 genotyped donors, about 80% grouped in the Caucasian-associated ancestry cluster. General study points: TCR beta V- and J-gene trimming, according to a later analysis, was linked to a missense DCLRE1C variant. When presence/absence was analysed, sequencing depth was taken to be roughly uniform across donors.

As to this clone: Its antigen is unidentified.

The donors were healthy bone marrow donors. It was with 60 Vbeta and 13 Jbeta primers that the PCR ran. The method was immunoSEQ multiplex PCR; TCRdb's version includes in-frame clones alone and lacks a portion of them. The table lists 250,000 to 350,000 clones, around 65% of them singletons. The TCR was taken from a female donor in good health and CMV-seronegative. The specimen was PBMCs.

The CDR3 region has the DNA TGTGCCAGCAGTTTTGGGCTAGCAGGAGGTAAGGAGCAGTTCTTC. Residues: CASSFGLAGGKEQFF. V is TRBV28 and J is TRBJ2-1, with D maybe TRBD2 (5 bases). The germline V gene encodes CDR1 MDHEN and CDR2 SYDVKM. V lost 3 bases, J lost 10 bases, and 19 bases lay in between. This CDR3 is built from 15 residues.